The 10 T cell receptor beta chains listed next were all sequenced from one sample in a study of blood T cell repertoires in COVID-19. Sequencing used immunoSEQ multiplex PCR; TCRdb keeps in-frame clones, though not all of them. The sample consists of 250,000 to 300,000 clones, around nine tenths of them appearing once. Sequenced input: peripheral blood. Source of these receptors: a man aged 30-40 years with active or convalescent COVID-19.

The V and J genes are TRBV5-6 and TRBJ1-2; D perhaps matches TRBD1 (5 bases). CDR1 is SGHDT, CDR2 YYEEEE, per germline. The CDR3 totals 14 residues. Trimming cost V 1 base and J 7 bases, with 14 bases left between them. CDR3 amino acids: CASSLIGGWGGYTF. The CDR3 DNA is TGTGCCAGCAGCTTGATCGGGGGTTGGGGTGGCTACACCTTC.

This clone has just one count. CDR3 DNA sequence: TGTGCCAGCAGCTTGTCCGGGGGTTGGAATGGCTACACCTTC. It specifies CASSLSGGWNGYTF. The J gene is TRBJ1-2, the V gene TRBV5-6; D possibly corresponds to TRBD1 (5 bases). CDR1 is SGHDT, CDR2 YYEEEE, per germline. This CDR3 region has 14 residues. The V end lost 1 base, the J end lost 6 bases, and 13 bases lay between the germline ends.

V is TRBV24-1 and J is TRBJ1-4; D uncertain. Trimming left V 0 bases short and J 8 bases short, with 12 bases between. Germline V lookup: CDR1 KGHDR, CDR2 SFDVKD. CDR3 length: 15 residues. The CDR3 here is CATSDLGAGKEKLFF. The CDR3 bases are TGTGCCACCAGTGATTTGGGAGCCGGAAAAGAAAAACTGTTTTTT.

The gene calls are TRBV12-3 or TRBV12-4 and TRBJ1-3; no clear D gene. CDR3 length: 12 amino acids. Trimming pared 8 bases from V and 2 bases from J, leaving 7 bases between. In nucleotides, the CDR3 is TGTGCCAGCCGGGGTACTGGAAACACCATATATTTT. It codes for CASRGTGNTIYF.

A remark on this clone: The junction differs from germline at one of its ends, possibly a read error. The gene calls are TRBV11-2 and TRBJ1-3; D call uncertain. Germline lookup yields CDR1 SGHAT and CDR2 FQNNGV. This CDR3 contains 15 residues. The CDR3 DNA reads as TGTGCCGGCAGCCAAATCACAGTTCCTGGAAACACCATATATTTT. It yields the protein CAGSQITVPGNTIYF.

This clone showed up just once. The chain joins TRBV18 to TRBJ1-1, with a possible D match to TRBD1 (5 bases). The germline CDR1 and CDR2 sequences are KGHSH and LQKENI. The CDR3 length is 12 residues. V was cut by 8 bases and J by 6 bases, with 13 bases left in between. This CDR3 reads CASTRPGAEAFF. The CDR3 DNA is TGTGCCAGCACCCGGCCGGGGGCTGAAGCTTTCTTT.

This rearrangement joins TRBV12-1 to TRBJ2-7; TRBD1, as called in the table, went unchecked against the DNA. TRBV12-1 is a documented pseudogene. This CDR3 is built from 14 residues. CDR3 protein: CASSPEGDTYEQYF. CDR3 DNA sequence: TGTGCCAGCAGCCCTGAGGGGGACACCTACGAGCAGTACTTC.

The count of this clone is one. The chain combines TRBV10-2 with TRBJ1-5; TRBD1 aligns across 10 bases. Germline V gene sequence: CDR1 WSHSY, CDR2 SAAADI. J was trimmed by 7 bases and V by 3 bases; bases with no gene match: 3. CDR3 length equals 14 residues. CDR3 sequence: CASSEWTGGQPQHF. CDR3 nucleotides: TGCGCCAGCAGTGAATGGACAGGGGGACAGCCCCAGCATTTT.

This chain uses TRBV7-2 with TRBJ1-1; D is possibly TRBD1 (5 bases). The CDR3 loop spans 15 amino acids. V was clipped by 1 base and J by 7 bases, with 16 bases between them. Per germline, CDR1 SGHTA and CDR2 FQGNSA. The CDR3 region has the DNA TGTGCCAGCAGCTTAGGAGGCAGGGTTGTTAGTGAAGCTTTCTTT. This encodes CASSLGGRVVSEAFF.

The chain carries TRBV4-1 and TRBJ2-7; maybe TRBD1 (6 bases). V lost 1 base, J lost 3 bases, and 16 bases lay in between. Germline assignment: CDR1 MGHRA and CDR2 YSYEKL. The CDR3 totals 16 residues. The CDR3 DNA follows: TGCGCCAGCAGCCAAGTCATTTCAGGGGTCGGCTACGAGCAGTACTTC. Residues: CASSQVISGVGYEQYF.